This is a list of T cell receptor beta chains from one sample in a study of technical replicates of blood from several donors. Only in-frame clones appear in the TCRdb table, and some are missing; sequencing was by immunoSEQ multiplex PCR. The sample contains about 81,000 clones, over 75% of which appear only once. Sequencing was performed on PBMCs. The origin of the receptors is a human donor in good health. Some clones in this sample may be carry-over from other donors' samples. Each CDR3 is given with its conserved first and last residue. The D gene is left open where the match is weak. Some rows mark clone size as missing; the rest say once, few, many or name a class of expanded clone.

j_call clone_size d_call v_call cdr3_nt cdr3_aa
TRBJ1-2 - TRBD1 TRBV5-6 TGTGCCAGCAGCCGTGACAGGGTCGGTGGCTACACCTTC CASSRDRVGGYTF
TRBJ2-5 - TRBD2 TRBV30 TGTGCCTCGCTGGGGGGGGAGACCCAGTACTTC CASLGGETQYF
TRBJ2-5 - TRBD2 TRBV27 TGTGCCAGCAGTTTTAAGGGAGGGGAGACCCAGTACTTC CASSFKGGETQYF
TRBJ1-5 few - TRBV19 TGTGCCAGTACCCCGGCGGGGACCACAAATCAGCCCCAGCATTTT CASTPAGTTNQPQHF
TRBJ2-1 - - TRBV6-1 TGTGCCACCGCGGCCGACTTGACCTACAATGAGCAGTTCTTC CATAADLTYNEQFF
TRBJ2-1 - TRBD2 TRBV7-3 TGTGCCCGTGCGACTAGCGGGGGGCCCTTTAGCTCCTACAATGAGCAGTTCTTC CARATSGGPFSSYNEQFF
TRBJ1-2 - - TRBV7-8 TGTGCCAGCAGCCCAGGGCGGAACTATGGCTACACCTTC CASSPGRNYGYTF
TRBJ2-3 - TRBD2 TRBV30 TGTGCCTGGAGTGTATTAGGGACTATTTTCTACTTT CAWSVLGTIFYF
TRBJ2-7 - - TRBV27 TGTGCCAGCAGTTTCAGGGGAAGCTCCTACGAGCAGTACTTC CASSFRGSSYEQYF
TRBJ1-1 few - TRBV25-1 TGTGCCAGCAGTGAATATAGTGGTCTGAACACTGAAGCTTTCTTT CASSEYSGLNTEAFF